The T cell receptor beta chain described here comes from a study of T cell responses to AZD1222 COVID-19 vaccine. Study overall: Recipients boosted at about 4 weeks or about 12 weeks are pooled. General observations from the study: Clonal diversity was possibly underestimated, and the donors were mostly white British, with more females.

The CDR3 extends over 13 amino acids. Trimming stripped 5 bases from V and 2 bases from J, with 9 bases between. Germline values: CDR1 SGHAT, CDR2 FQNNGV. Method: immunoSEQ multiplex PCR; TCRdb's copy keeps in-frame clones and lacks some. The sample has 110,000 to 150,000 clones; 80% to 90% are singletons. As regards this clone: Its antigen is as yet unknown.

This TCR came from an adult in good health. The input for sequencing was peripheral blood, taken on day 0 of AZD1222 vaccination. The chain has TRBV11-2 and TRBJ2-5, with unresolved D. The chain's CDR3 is CASSRRGQETQYF. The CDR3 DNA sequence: TGTGCCAGCAGCCGCCGCGGACAAGAGACCCAGTACTTC. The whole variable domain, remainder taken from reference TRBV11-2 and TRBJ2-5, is EAGVAQSPRYKIIEKRQSVAFWCNPISGHATLYWYQQILGQGPKLLIQFQNNGVVDDSQLPKDRFSAERLKGVDSTLKIQPAKLEDSAVYLCASSRRGQETQYFGPGTRLLVL.